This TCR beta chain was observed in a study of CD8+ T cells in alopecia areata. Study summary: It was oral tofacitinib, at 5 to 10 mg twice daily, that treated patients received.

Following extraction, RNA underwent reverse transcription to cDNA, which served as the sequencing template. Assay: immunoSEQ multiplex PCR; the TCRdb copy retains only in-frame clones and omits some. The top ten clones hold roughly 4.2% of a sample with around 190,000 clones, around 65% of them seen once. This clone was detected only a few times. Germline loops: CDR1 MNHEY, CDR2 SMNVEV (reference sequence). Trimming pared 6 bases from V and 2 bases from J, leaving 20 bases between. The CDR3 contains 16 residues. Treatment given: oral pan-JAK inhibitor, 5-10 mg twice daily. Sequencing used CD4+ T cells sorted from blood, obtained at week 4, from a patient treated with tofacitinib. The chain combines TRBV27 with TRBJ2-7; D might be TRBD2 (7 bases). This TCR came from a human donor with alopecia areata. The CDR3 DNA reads TGTGCCAGCAGACCTATAGTGGGGGGGCGCACCTACGAGCAGTACTTC. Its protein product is CASRPIVGGRTYEQYF.